This T cell receptor (beta chain) originates from a study of memory CD4+ T cells and cytomegalovirus serostatus. With respect to this clone: The antigen is undetermined.

Study results and caveats: Each of 65 to 75 CMV-associated TCRbeta sequences occurred in one to five individuals. Suggested: most of the CMV-linked TCR signature lies in CD4+ memory cells.

As handled by the study authors: Out-of-frame sequences were removed, leaving around 2,000,000 distinct TCRbeta sequences. Only in-frame clones appear in the TCRdb table, and some are missing; sequencing was by immunoSEQ multiplex PCR. The V and J calls and clone size were taken over from that table, and D and trimming were inferred from the DNA. The sample holds approximately 52,000 clones, 78% seen once. V gave up 1 base and J gave up 7 bases; unmatched junction bases: 6. This CDR3 has 16 residues. Germline V gene sequence: CDR1 MGHRA, CDR2 YSYEKL. The sort gate was single viable CD3+CD4+CD8-CD45RO+ cells for memory CD4+ T cells.

This TCR derives from an adult in good health and CMV-seronegative. This chain joins TRBV4-1 and TRBJ2-7, with TRBD2 identical over 14 bases. Sequenced input: memory CD4+ T cells from blood. CDR3 DNA: TGCGCCAGCAGCCAAGTGGGACTAGCGGGAGCTCCAGAGCAGTACTTC. Translation gives CASSQVGLAGAPEQYF.